This TCR beta chain was identified during a study of OX40 agonist ivuxolimab in advanced cancers. At the level of the whole study: Ivuxolimab, which targeted the costimulatory receptor OX40 (CD134), was an agonistic, fully human IgG2 monoclonal antibody. Peripheral TCRbeta sequencing aimed to test whether ivuxolimab altered TCR sequence diversity and caused clonal T-cell expansion. Intravenous ivuxolimab was administered to patients every 2 weeks at six dose levels: 0.01, 0.1, 0.3, 1.5, 3 and 10 mg/kg. Prior anti-PD-1, anti-PD-L1 or anti-CTLA-4 therapy was permitted, and roughly two fifths of dose-escalation patients had received checkpoint inhibitors. Three dose-escalation patients achieved partial responses, one with hepatocellular carcinoma and two with cutaneous melanoma. The monotherapy dose-escalation portion (N ≈ 52 patients) of the phase I ivuxolimab trial is reported in the paper. Of the roughly 54 dose-escalation patients, hepatocellular carcinoma was present in around 20, melanoma in roughly 15, renal cell carcinoma in 9 and head and neck cancer in 9. In the dose-escalation cohort, approximately 82% of patients were male, and the mean age was around 65 years with a range of about 20 to 80. Study-wide findings and limitations: In the 0.1-3.0 mg/kg groups, partial responders had among the lowest normalized peripheral clonal expansion, particularly in CD8+ T cells. At doses of 0.1 to 3.0 mg/kg, clonal expansion of both CD4+ and CD8+ blood T cells was observed from baseline to week 6. After ivuxolimab, expanded clones were on average more numerous among CD8+ T cells than among CD4+ T cells. Antigen specificity was not determined for the clonally expanded peripheral T cells. Low levels of normalized T-cell clonal expansion were also shown by some nonresponding patients.

Concerning this clone itself: There is no known antigen for this receptor. The record has no base qualities; no much larger clone is one base away.

Genomic DNA was isolated from the sorted cells so that the TCRbeta CDR3 region could be sequenced. The immunoSEQ Assay was used for sequencing of TCRbeta CDR3 regions. Entries here come from immuneACCESS through TCRdb and include only in-frame sequences with V and J called. Some clones fail to appear in such tables; in the studies checked, an unresolved V gene covers under half of the shortfall, and the cause of the remainder is unknown. This sample is represented by roughly 79,000 clones; about 90% of them were singletons. The top ten clonotypes cover about 11% of the sample. The trial excluded patients who had a history of autoimmune disease or were on systemic immunosuppression. Peripheral blood for TCR sequencing was collected from all dose cohorts at baseline, on cycle 4 day 1, and on cycle 7 day 1. The samples were drawn from a first-in-human, open-label, multicenter phase I dose-escalation trial of ivuxolimab. Adults with locally advanced or metastatic head and neck squamous cell, hepatocellular, melanoma or renal cell carcinoma were enrolled in the trial. Before TCR sequencing, CD4+ T cells and CD8+ T cells from peripheral blood were sorted into separate populations.

The CDR3 runs 17 residues from the cysteine to the phenylalanine. The entry retains the CDR3 DNA only, 51 bases that are in frame from base 1. V is shortened by 2 bases, J by 0 bases, and the region joining them spans 15 bases. Based on the germline V gene, the CDR1 and CDR2 sequences are LGHNA and YNFKEQ. This sequence uses TRBV4-2 and TRBJ2-3, with TRBD1 tentatively as D gene (7 bases match). The receptor comes from an adult with an advanced solid tumor such as melanoma, head and neck, liver or kidney cancer. The sample here was CD4+ or CD8+ T cells sorted from blood, taken in a trial of the OX40 agonist ivuxolimab. CDR3 sequence: CASSQPPEGASTDTQYF. The nucleotide sequence is given as TGTGCCAGCAGCCAACCTCCGGAGGGGGCGAGCACAGATACGCAGTATTTT.